At least ten counts were recorded for the clone carrying this T cell receptor beta chain. TCR beta CDR3 regions were amplified from RNA. A first-round RT-PCR of the TCR CDR3 used the HTBI primer set. TCRdb reprocessed the multiplex PCR reads via MiXCR and lists one record per CDR3 protein. In the table there are a few hundred thousand distinct CDR3 sequences, roughly a sixth of which are singletons. This sample stems from a study of T cells in Graves' hyperthyroidism and ophthalmopathy. CDR1 and CDR2 from the germline V gene are MDHEN and SYDVKM. Trimming removed 6 bases from V and 15 bases from J; junction bases left unmatched: 17. There are 15 residues in the CDR3. Fresh peripheral blood, 8 to 10 ml of it, supplied the PBMCs.

The sequenced sample consisted of blood. The chain is built from TRBV28 and TRBJ1-6; 7 bases align to TRBD1. This TCR derives from a woman in her twenties or thirties with Graves' ophthalmopathy. CDR3 loop: CASRSNRDSGFDLHF. CDR3 nucleotide sequence: TGTGCCAGCAGGTCAAACCGGGACAGCGGATTCGACCTCCACTTT.